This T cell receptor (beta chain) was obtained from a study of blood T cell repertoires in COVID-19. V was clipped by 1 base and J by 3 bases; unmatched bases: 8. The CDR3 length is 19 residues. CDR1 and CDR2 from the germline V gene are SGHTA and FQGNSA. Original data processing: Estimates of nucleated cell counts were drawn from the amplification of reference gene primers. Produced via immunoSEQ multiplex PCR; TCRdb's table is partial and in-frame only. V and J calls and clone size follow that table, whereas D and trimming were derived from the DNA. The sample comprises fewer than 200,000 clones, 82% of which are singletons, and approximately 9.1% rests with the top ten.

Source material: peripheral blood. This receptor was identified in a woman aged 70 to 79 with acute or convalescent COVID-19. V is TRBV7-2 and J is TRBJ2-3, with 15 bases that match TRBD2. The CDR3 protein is CASSLGAGTSGGRTDTQYF. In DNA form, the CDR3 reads TGTGCCAGCAGCTTAGGGGCCGGGACTAGCGGGGGGAGGACAGATACGCAGTATTTT.